This T cell receptor beta chain was identified during a study of beta chain features in type 1 diabetes. Study conclusions and caveats: PCR, the amplification step, might favor shorter templates, equally in patients and controls. The study found fewer insertions and more deletions at VDJ junctions in type 1 diabetes patients.

Markers CD45RO/CCR7/CD25/CD127/CD95/CD27 served to sort CD4+ naive, central memory, regulatory and stem cell-like memory cells. Germline CDR1 is MNHEY and CDR2 is SMNVEV (reference sequence). This CDR3 has 16 residues. The V end was cut by 2 bases, the J end by 1 base, with 14 bases between. This clone came up a few times. Its antigen is not known. What was sequenced were expressed TCRB transcripts, since all of the isolated RNA had been reverse transcribed. About 4 million reads per sample were averaged for naive, central memory and regulatory samples. Method: immunoSEQ multiplex PCR; TCRdb's copy keeps in-frame clones and lacks some. The sample has roughly 170,000 clones, about 13% seen once.

V and J are TRBV27 and TRBJ1-1; unclear D gene. Sequencing input: central memory CD4+ T cells from blood. This TCR was recovered from a young woman in good health. The CDR3, as DNA: TGTGCCAGCAGTTTAAGAGCGACTGCGGGGAACACTGAAGCTTTCTTT. This sequence encodes CASSLRATAGNTEAFF.